The 21 T cell receptor beta chains below come from one sample, sequenced in a study of blood T cell repertoires in COVID-19. The table came from immunoSEQ multiplex PCR; TCRdb's copy has only in-frame clones and leaves some out. The sample includes 40,000 to 50,000 clones, roughly 90% of them seen just once. Sequences were obtained from peripheral blood. These receptors were taken from a man aged 70 or older with active COVID-19.

This clone was seen only once. V gene TRBV4-3 combines with J gene TRBJ2-1; TRBD2 matches at 10 bases. Trimming took 1 base from V and 2 from J; bases not matched to a gene: 5. Germline V CDR1 and CDR2: LGHNA, YSLEER. The CDR3 runs 17 residues. CDR3 amino acids: CASSQALSGGAYNEQFF. In nucleotides, the CDR3 is TGCGCCAGCAGCCAAGCTCTCAGCGGGGGGGCCTACAATGAGCAGTTCTTC.

This clone came up a few times. V usage is TRBV7-3 and J usage is TRBJ2-1; 7 positions match TRBD2. This CDR3 has 16 residues. Trimming removed 2 bases from V and 0 bases from J; junction bases left unmatched: 4. Per the germline V gene, CDR1 is SGHTA and CDR2 is FQGTGA. CDR3 in amino acids: CASSLFPGGSYNEQFF. CDR3 DNA: TGTGCCAGCAGCTTATTTCCGGGGGGCTCCTACAATGAGCAGTTCTTC.

The rearrangement joins TRBV6-2 or TRBV6-3 to TRBJ1-5; no clear D gene. This CDR3 has 12 amino acids. V was clipped by 8 bases and J by 4 bases, with 9 bases between them. Germline V CDR1 and CDR2: MNHEY, SVGEGT. The CDR3 region has the DNA TGTGCCAGCGGCCCCATTAATCAGCCCCAGCATTTT. Its translation is CASGPINQPQHF.

J is TRBJ2-5 and V is TRBV27; possibly TRBD2 for D (5 bases). This CDR3 spans 15 amino acids. The germline V and J ends were trimmed by 5 bases and 5 bases, with 18 bases remaining between them. Germline values: CDR1 MNHEY, CDR2 SMNVEV (reference sequence). The CDR3 coding sequence is TGTGCCAGCAGTACGATAGCGAGAAAGCGTGAGACCCAGTACTTC. It encodes CASSTIARKRETQYF.

The chain recombines TRBV19 with TRBJ2-7; 7 bases match TRBD1. V dropped 1 base and J dropped 2; count of bases not matched to a gene: 2. Germline V gene sequence: CDR1 LNHDA, CDR2 SQIVND (reference sequence). The CDR3 totals 14 residues. The CDR3 coding sequence is TGTGCCAGTAGTATAGGAGACAGGGCCTACGAGCAGTACTTC. Translated: CASSIGDRAYEQYF.

The V gene is TRBV7-2, the J gene TRBJ1-2, with a tentative D call TRBD1 (5 bases). The CDR3 runs 14 residues. Germline CDR1 reads SGHTA; CDR2 reads FQGNSA. The V and J ends lost 0 bases and 5 bases respectively, with 10 bases between them. The CDR3 protein is CASSLAEGSYGYTF. CDR3 nucleotides: TGTGCCAGCAGCTTAGCGGAGGGGTCGTATGGCTACACCTTC.

The chain uses TRBV7-2 and TRBJ1-1; D is perhaps TRBD1 (6 bases). CDR3 length equals 13 residues. V shed 4 bases and J shed 8 bases, with 14 bases lying between them. Looked up from germline, CDR1 is SGHTA and CDR2 is FQGNSA. The CDR3 region is CASSYPGQPEAFF. The CDR3 bases are TGTGCCAGCAGCTATCCTGGACAGCCCGAAGCTTTCTTT. Drawing the rest from reference TRBV7-2 and TRBJ1-1, the complete variable domain is GAGVSQSPSNKVTEKGKDVELRCDPISGHTALYWYRQSLGQGLEFLIYFQGNSAPDKSGLPSDRFSAERTGGSVSTLTIQRTQQEDSAVYLCASSYPGQPEAFFGQGTRLTVV.

The chain employs TRBV28 and TRBJ2-2, with D uncertain. Trimming pared 2 bases from V and 6 bases from J, leaving 7 bases between. CDR1 and CDR2 from the germline V gene are MDHEN and SYDVKM. The CDR3 is made up of 13 amino acids. The DNA for the CDR3 is TGTGCCAGCAGTTTAATCGGAGCCGGGGAGCTGTTTTTT. Encoded protein: CASSLIGAGELFF.

The chain carries TRBV6-5 and TRBJ1-5; perhaps TRBD1 as D (5 bases). CDR1 and CDR2 from the germline V gene are MNHEY and SVGAGI. The V end was cut by 8 bases, the J end by 2 bases, with 7 bases between. CDR3 length: 12 residues. CDR3 DNA: TGTGCCAGCGGGGGGGGCAATCAGCCCCAGCATTTT. This encodes CASGGGNQPQHF.

This sequence joins TRBV5-1 and TRBJ2-5, with D perhaps TRBD2 (5 bases). The V end lost 4 bases, the J end lost 1 base, and 8 bases lay between the germline ends. The CDR3 totals 13 residues. The germline V gene encodes CDR1 SGHRS and CDR2 YFSETQ. CDR3 in DNA: TGCGCCAGCAGCGGTAGCGTCCAAGAGACCCAGTACTTC. This sequence encodes CASSGSVQETQYF.

The chain has TRBV18 and TRBJ1-4; TRBD1 matches at 8 bases. The CDR3 has 14 amino acids. Trimming cost V 5 bases and J 7 bases; bases outside gene matches: 6. CDR1 is KGHSH and CDR2 is LQKENI in the germline V gene. The CDR3 DNA follows: TGTGCCAGCTCAGGGACAGGACAGTTTGAAAAACTGTTTTTT. It codes for CASSGTGQFEKLFF.

The rearrangement joins TRBV3-1 (or the pseudogene TRBV3-2) to TRBJ1-5; D possibly corresponds to TRBD1 (5 bases). V lost 2 bases and J 15 bases, leaving 17 bases between the germline ends. The CDR3 loop spans 13 amino acids. CDR1 is LGHDT, CDR2 YNNKEL, per germline (reference sequence). In DNA form, the CDR3 reads TGTGCCAGCAGCCAAACCAGGGACTCCCCCAGGCATTTT. It is translated as CASSQTRDSPRHF.

The rearrangement links TRBV7-8 to TRBJ2-7; maybe TRBD2 (6 bases). From germline, CDR1 is SGHVS and CDR2 FQNEAQ. V was trimmed by 4 bases and J by 7 bases, leaving 17 bases between them. This CDR3 has 14 residues. CDR3 sequence: CASSSPVGRGEQYF. Here the CDR3 DNA reads TGTGCCAGCAGCTCCCCTGTCGGGCGGGGAGAGCAGTACTTC. The full variable domain, in which reference TRBV7-8 and TRBJ2-7 provide the parts outside the CDR3, is GAGVSQSPRYKVAKRGQDVALRCDPISGHVSLFWYQQALGQGPEFLTYFQNEAQLDKSGLPSDRFFAERPEGSVSTLKIQRTQQEDSAVYLCASSSPVGRGEQYFGPGTRLTVT.

The rearrangement uses TRBV11-1 and TRBJ2-7, with TRBD1 matching over 9 bases. Germline assignment: CDR1 SGHAT and CDR2 FQDESV (reference sequence). The V and J ends lost 2 bases and 7 bases, in that order; junction bases with no gene match: 6. The CDR3 is 14 amino acids. DNA for the CDR3: TGTGCCAGCAGCTTAAACAGGGGGCCGCGGGAGCAGTACTTC. It codes for CASSLNRGPREQYF.

This rearrangement joins TRBV5-1 to TRBJ2-7; 9 bases line up with TRBD1. The CDR3 is 14 amino acids. Unmatched junction bases numbered 6, after V lost 4 bases and J lost 4 bases. The germline CDR1 and CDR2 sequences are SGHRS and YFSETQ. The CDR3 bases are TGCGCCAGCAGCCGGGGACAGGGATCTTACGAGCAGTACTTC. It yields the protein CASSRGQGSYEQYF. The full variable domain, in which reference TRBV5-1 and TRBJ2-7 provide the parts outside the CDR3, is KAGVTQTPRYLIKTRGQQVTLSCSPISGHRSVSWYQQTPGQGLQFLFEYFSETQRNKGNFPGRFSGRQFSNSRSEMNVSTLELGDSALYLCASSRGQGSYEQYFGPGTRLTVT.

V gene TRBV5-6 combines with J gene TRBJ2-1; D might be TRBD1 (7 bases). CDR3 length: 15 residues. CDR1 is SGHDT, CDR2 YYEEEE, per germline. Trimming took 4 bases from V and 2 from J, leaving 13 bases between them. CDR3 loop: CASSRGTETYNEQFF. CDR3 in DNA: TGTGCCAGCAGCCGGGGGACAGAAACCTACAATGAGCAGTTCTTC. The full variable domain, in which reference TRBV5-6 and TRBJ2-1 provide the parts outside the CDR3, is DAGVTQSPTHLIKTRGQQVTLRCSPKSGHDTVSWYQQALGQGPQFIFQYYEEEERQRGNFPDRFSGHQFPNYSSELNVNALLLGDSALYLCASSRGTETYNEQFFGPGTRLTVL.

The chain links TRBV6-5 to TRBJ2-5, with 7 bases identical to TRBD1. V lost 0 bases to trimming and J lost 5 bases; unmatched junction nucleotides: 3. From germline, CDR1 is MNHEY and CDR2 SVGAGI. This CDR3 contains 14 residues. The CDR3, as DNA: TGTGCCAGCAGTTACTCGTACAGGGGTGAGACCCAGTACTTC. As protein: CASSYSYRGETQYF.

This chain links TRBV2 with TRBJ1-2; 7 positions match TRBD1. The V gene end was trimmed by 6 bases and the J gene end by 5 bases; junction bases not matched to a gene: 6. The germline V gene has CDR1 SNHLY and CDR2 FYNNEI. The CDR3 is 13 amino acids. In nucleotides, the CDR3 is TGTGCCAGCAGAGACAGGGATGTTTATGGCTACACCTTC. It translates to CASRDRDVYGYTF. The variable domain in full, with the rest retrieved from reference TRBV2 and TRBJ1-2, is EPEVTQTPSHQVTQMGQEVILRCVPISNHLYFYWYRQILGQKVEFLVSFYNNEISEKSEIFDDQFSVERPDGSNFTLKIRSTKLEDSAMYFCASRDRDVYGYTFGSGTRLTVV.

This chain connects TRBV15 to TRBJ2-1, with D possibly matching TRBD1 (6 bases). V lost 9 bases and J lost 1, with 13 bases in between. The CDR3 consists of 14 residues. Germline CDR1 LNHNV, CDR2 YYDKDF (reference sequence). CDR3: CATKQGVSYNEQFF. DNA for the CDR3: TGTGCCACTAAACAGGGAGTATCCTACAATGAGCAGTTCTTC.

The chain carries TRBV6-6 and TRBJ2-5; D perhaps matches TRBD1 (6 bases). Per germline, CDR1 MNHNY and CDR2 SVGAGI (reference sequence). CDR3 length: 15 amino acids. Trimming stripped 2 bases from V and 0 bases from J, with 10 bases between. This CDR3 reads CASSYEGQNQETQYF. Here the CDR3 DNA reads TGTGCCAGCAGTTACGAAGGACAGAACCAAGAGACCCAGTACTTC.

The rearrangement joins TRBV2 to TRBJ2-7, with a tentative D call TRBD1 (5 bases). The V gene's germline CDR1 is SNHLY and CDR2 FYNNEI. There are 12 residues in the CDR3. V gave up 6 bases and J gave up 6 bases, with 12 bases separating them. CDR3 loop: CASRTETGEQYF. In nucleotides, the CDR3 is TGTGCCAGCAGGACCGAAACAGGCGAGCAGTACTTC.